This T cell receptor (beta chain) was identified during a study of blood T cell repertoires in COVID-19. Study overall: T cells, B-cell-depleted T cells, or PBMCs supplied cDNA or gDNA.

Original processing notes: Amplified reference gene primers provided the basis for estimating nucleated cell counts. The method was immunoSEQ multiplex PCR; TCRdb's version includes in-frame clones alone and lacks a portion of them. V, J and clone size derive from that table, while D and trimming were established from the DNA sequence. The repertoire consists of roughly 150,000 clones, with approximately 90% occurring once and the leading ten covering 4%. Germline-derived CDR1 and CDR2 are MNHEY and SVGAGI. V lost 0 bases to trimming and J lost 10 bases, with 18 bases between them. The CDR3 totals 15 residues. Cohorts were based on clinical histories the participants reported. Up to 2 weeks before entering the study, exposed participants had met a COVID-19 case. This clone showed up just a few times.

The sequenced material came from PBMCs or T cells enriched from blood (not recorded which). The chain has TRBV6-5 and TRBJ1-2; D uncertain. This clonotype originated in a woman between 40 and 50 years old who had been exposed to COVID-19. In DNA form, the CDR3 reads TGTGCCAGCAGTTACTCGAGAGAACCCGGGAACTACTACACCTTC. Its protein is CASSYSREPGNYYTF.